This T cell receptor (beta chain) comes out of a study of T cells in Graves' hyperthyroidism and ophthalmopathy. The study, taken as a whole, reports: Most clonotypes expanded in thyroid above 0.001 were likewise present in blood.

TCR beta CDR3 sequences were amplified from RNA transcripts. HTBI primers were used for first-round RT-PCR of the TCR CDR3. TCRdb re-analysed the multiplex PCR reads in MiXCR, keeping a single row per CDR3 protein. Among under 650,000 distinct CDR3 sequences listed, roughly 17% were seen once. This clonotype was seen many times. Its specificity is not known. Germline loops: CDR1 SGHAT, CDR2 FQNNGV. The CDR3 is 14 residues long. Trimming stripped 5 bases from V and 5 bases from J, with 15 bases between. The material sequenced was blood. This sequence joins TRBV11-2 and TRBJ2-5, with a possible D match to TRBD1 (8 bases). The TCR originated in a woman between 25 and 40 years old with Graves' hyperthyroidism. The DNA of the CDR3 is TGTGCCAGCAGCAATACAGGGGGAGGGGAGACCCAGTACTTC. It is translated as CASSNTGGGETQYF. Supplemented by reference TRBV11-2 and TRBJ2-5, the full variable domain reads EAGVAQSPRYKIIEKRQSVAFWCNPISGHATLYWYQQILGQGPKLLIQFQNNGVVDDSQLPKDRFSAERLKGVDSTLKIQPAKLEDSAVYLCASSNTGGGETQYFGPGTRLLVL.